One and the same sample provided the 13 T cell receptor beta chains below, sequenced in a study of T cell changes during pregnancy in multiple sclerosis. Here immunoSEQ multiplex PCR was the method, and the copy in TCRdb shows in-frame clones only, minus some. The repertoire includes 49,000 or so clones, roughly 94% of them detected once, and 4.5% to 5.5% sits in the top ten. Material: CD8+ T cells from peripheral blood mononuclear cells, obtained before pregnancy. Every receptor here comes from a female donor with multiple sclerosis, enrolled in a pregnancy study.

The rearrangement joins TRBV5-1 to TRBJ2-7; TRBD2 might be the D (6 bases). With 2 bases removed from V and 7 bases from J, the gap between germline ends came to 10 bases. The CDR3 runs to 12 residues. The germline V gene encodes CDR1 SGHRS and CDR2 YFSETQ. This CDR3 reads CASSFAGREQYF. The CDR3 nucleotides are TGCGCCAGCAGCTTCGCTGGGAGGGAGCAGTACTTC.

The rearrangement joins TRBV4-3 to TRBJ2-4; 7 nucleotides agree with TRBD2. The V segment lost 0 bases and the J segment 7 bases; nucleotides outside the gene matches: 9. The germline gives CDR1 LGHNA, CDR2 YSLEER. The CDR3 has 16 amino acids. CDR3 nucleotide sequence: TGCGCCAGCAGCCAAGATGGGGGGGGAGTGCGGAACATTCAGTACTTC. As protein: CASSQDGGGVRNIQYF.

A single count supports this clone. The CDR3 nucleotides read TGTGCCAGCAGTGAAGCAAGACACTACGAGCAGTACTTC. It yields the protein CASSEARHYEQYF. The V call is TRBV6-1, the J call TRBJ2-7, with D hard to call. The V gene lost 0 bases and the J gene lost 3 bases, with 6 bases spanning the gap. CDR1 is MNHNS, CDR2 SASEGT, per germline. The CDR3 runs to 13 residues.

CDR3 loop: CASVLRGYTEAFF. CDR3 nucleotide sequence: TGTGCCAGCGTTTTAAGGGGATACACTGAAGCTTTCTTT. The chain combines TRBV5-6 with TRBJ1-1, with D perhaps matching TRBD1 (5 bases). Germline V CDR1 and CDR2: SGHDT, YYEEEE. This CDR3 spans 13 amino acids. The ends were cut back, 7 bases at V and 3 bases at J, with 13 bases in the middle.

The chain combines TRBV27 with TRBJ2-6, with 7 bases matching TRBD1. In germline, CDR1 is MNHEY, CDR2 SMNVEV (reference sequence). This CDR3 has 18 residues. Trimming at V came to 5 bases and at J to 1 base, leaving 11 bases not matched to a gene. The CDR3 nucleotides read TGTGCCAGCAGTCCACGGACAGGATTTGGTTCTGGGGCCAACGTCCTGACTTTC. This sequence encodes CASSPRTGFGSGANVLTF.

This chain joins TRBV18 and TRBJ2-7; no reliable D call. Germline V lookup: CDR1 KGHSH, CDR2 LQKENI. V was trimmed by 0 bases and J by 2 bases, leaving 8 bases between them. The CDR3 sequence is 14 residues long. The CDR3 loop is CASSPPSSAYEQYF. The CDR3 DNA reads as TGTGCCAGCTCACCACCAAGCAGCGCCTACGAGCAGTACTTC.

The CDR3 protein is CASSTNNGGFYEQYF. The CDR3 DNA follows: TGTGCCAGCTCCACAAACAACGGGGGATTCTACGAGCAGTACTTC. The chain carries TRBV28 and TRBJ2-7, with TRBD2 as a possible D gene (6 bases). Per the germline V gene, CDR1 is MDHEN and CDR2 is SYDVKM. Trimming stripped 8 bases from V and 3 bases from J, with 20 bases between. There are 15 residues in the CDR3.

V usage is TRBV6-1 and J usage is TRBJ2-6, with 7 positions matching TRBD1. Trimming cost V 3 bases and J 3 bases; bases outside gene matches: 2. Germline assignment: CDR1 MNHNS and CDR2 SASEGT. The CDR3 spans 15 residues. The CDR3 DNA reads as TGTGCCAGCAGTGAGACAGGGCTTGGGGCCAACGTCCTGACTTTC. The encoded protein is CASSETGLGANVLTF.

This clone was picked up one time. The CDR3 here is CSVVLSGGSSYNEQFF. The CDR3 nucleotides read TGCAGCGTTGTCCTTAGCGGGGGCAGCTCCTACAATGAGCAGTTCTTC. The chain employs TRBV29-1 and TRBJ2-1, with 9 bases that match TRBD2. Looked up from germline, CDR1 is SQVTM and CDR2 is ANQGSEA. The CDR3 covers 16 residues. V dropped 4 bases and J dropped 0; count of bases not matched to a gene: 7.

The chain couples TRBV6-6 to TRBJ1-1, with 10 bases lining up with TRBD1. Germline V gene lookup returns CDR1 MNHNY and CDR2 SVGAGI (reference sequence). Germline trimming cut 10 bases from V and 1 base from J; bases unmatched to any gene: 9. CDR3 length equals 15 residues. The CDR3 DNA reads as TGTGCCACCCAGGGGACAGGGGCCCCGAACACTGAAGCTTTCTTT. Its translation is CATQGTGAPNTEAFF.

This clone has only one observation. V gene TRBV28 combines with J gene TRBJ2-3, with TRBD1 matching over 7 bases. Trimming cost V 4 bases and J 6 bases; bases outside gene matches: 7. Germline V gene lookup returns CDR1 MDHEN and CDR2 SYDVKM. This CDR3 region has 14 residues. The CDR3 region has the DNA TGTGCCAGCAGTTACACCAAGGGGGCGGATACGCAGTATTTT. Translation gives CASSYTKGADTQYF.

The V gene is TRBV27, the J gene TRBJ2-7; 12 bases agree with TRBD2. CDR1 MNHEY and CDR2 SMNVEV come from the germline V gene (reference sequence). After removal of 5 bases from V and 4 bases from J, the junction contained 6 bases not matched to a gene. This CDR3 region has 15 residues. The CDR3 bases are TGTGCCAGCAGTCCAAGACTAGCGGGAGTTTACGAGCAGTACTTC. It is translated as CASSPRLAGVYEQYF.

J is TRBJ1-4 and V is TRBV10-3; tentative D call: TRBD1 (6 bases). V lost 4 bases and J lost 0, with 12 bases in between. In germline, CDR1 is ENHRY, CDR2 SYGVKD. The CDR3 loop spans 16 amino acids. For the CDR3, the DNA is TGTGCCATCAGTGTGGACAGAAGGACAACTAATGAAAAACTGTTTTTT. Translated, it gives CAISVDRRTTNEKLFF.